Presented here are 14 T cell receptor beta chains from one specimen sequenced in a study of metastatic and nonmetastatic thyroid tumors. TCRdb re-analyzed the PCR reads through MiXCR. The sample lists 60,000 or so clones; just over 4% were seen once. There were no patients who had received any treatment before thyroid surgery. Sequencing was carried out using blood. These receptors originate from a female donor with papillary thyroid cancer or a benign thyroid nodule (not recorded which). Some clones in this sample may be carry-over from other donors' samples.

In its sample, this clone was seen a few times. This sequence may be a read error, since a much larger clone differs from it by one base. Other nucleotide sequences in the sample specify the same CDR3. The chain joins TRBV20-1 to TRBJ1-1; 7 nucleotides line up with TRBD1. CDR1 DFQATT and CDR2 SNEGSKA come from the germline V gene (reference sequence). The CDR3 sequence is 16 residues long. Trimming cost V 1 base and J 4 bases; bases outside gene matches: 12. CDR3 DNA sequence: TGCAGTGCTAGAGGAGCGAGACAGGGAGCGAGCACTGAAGCTTTCTTT. Amino acids: CSARGARQGASTEAFF.

The chain has TRBV6-1 and TRBJ2-3; 11 bases align to TRBD2. With V trimmed by 4 bases and J by 1 base, 13 bases remained unmatched. This CDR3 contains 19 residues. In germline, CDR1 is MNHNS, CDR2 SASEGT. CDR3 sequence reads: CASSARVAGGPGRTDTQYF. The CDR3 bases are TGTGCCAGCAGTGCGCGGGTAGCGGGAGGGCCGGGGCGCACAGATACGCAGTATTTT.

V is TRBV6-5 and J is TRBJ1-2; D gene uncertain. CDR1 and CDR2 from the germline V gene are MNHEY and SVGAGI. The CDR3 is 13 residues long. The ends were cut back, 7 bases at V and 4 bases at J, with 13 bases in the middle. CDR3 loop: CASKLAGTYGYTF. The CDR3 nucleotides are TGTGCCAGCAAGTTGGCGGGAACCTATGGCTACACCTTC.

This clone was seen many times. The chain is built from TRBV6-1 and TRBJ1-3; D is unresolved. CDR3 length equals 14 residues. Per the germline V gene, CDR1 is MNHNS and CDR2 is SASEGT. V was cut by 5 bases and J by 4 bases, with 12 bases left in between. CDR3: CASSYAGSGNTIYF. The CDR3 bases are TGTGCCAGCAGTTATGCGGGTTCCGGAAACACCATATATTTT.

In the case of this clone: Possible read error: a much larger clone is one base away. This chain links TRBV18 with TRBJ1-3; possible D gene TRBD1, 6 bases. From germline, CDR1 is KGHSH and CDR2 LQKENI. The CDR3 consists of 14 residues. CDR3 sequence (DNA): TGTGTCAGCTCACTAGGACAGAGGGGAAACACCATATATTTT. Its translation is CVSSLGQRGNTIYF.

This clone was seen ten or more times. The J gene is TRBJ1-6, the V gene TRBV20-1; 7 nucleotides match TRBD1. In germline, CDR1 is DFQATT, CDR2 SNEGSKA (reference sequence). This CDR3 region has 14 residues. Germline trimming cut 6 bases from V and 4 bases from J; bases unmatched to any gene: 6. The CDR3 loop reads CSAVDRMYNSPLHF. DNA for the CDR3: TGCAGTGCCGTGGACAGGATGTATAATTCACCCCTCCACTTT.

This clone has a handful of counts. Its ends do not fully match the called genes, so a read error is possible. This sequence joins TRBV27 and TRBJ2-7; D gene unclear. CDR1 is MNHEY, CDR2 SMNVEV, per germline (reference sequence). This CDR3 has 15 residues. CDR3 in amino acids: CASSWAARGFYEKYF. Written as DNA, the CDR3 is TGTGCCAGCAGCTGGGCGGCTAGAGGCTTTTACGAGAAGTACTTC.

The V call is TRBV6-1, the J call TRBJ1-2; no firm D call. Germline CDR1 and CDR2: MNHNS and SASEGT. Trimming took off 5 bases at V and 7 bases at J, with 17 bases between the two ends. The CDR3 covers 14 residues. The DNA for the CDR3 is TGTGCCAGCAGTCAACACGCGGGAACCGGTGGCTACACCTTC. It translates to CASSQHAGTGGYTF.

This clone showed up just a few times. The genes are TRBV12-3 or TRBV12-4 and TRBJ1-6, with 9 bases that match TRBD1. The ends lost 5 bases at V and 13 bases at J; junction bases unmatched: 9. The CDR3 runs to 14 residues. CDR3 in amino acids: CASSPGQGSGPLHF. The DNA for the CDR3 is TGTGCCAGCAGTCCGGGACAGGGTTCAGGGCCCCTCCACTTT.

The sample holds many counts of this clone. The J gene is TRBJ2-2, the V gene TRBV7-9; 8 positions agree with TRBD2. Germline lookup yields CDR1 SEHNR and CDR2 FQNEAQ (reference sequence). The CDR3 sequence is 13 residues long. V shed 8 bases, J shed 7 bases, and the junction held 6 bases outside the gene matches. The CDR3 sequence is CASSAGGIGELFF. CDR3 coding DNA: TGTGCCAGCTCGGCGGGAGGAATCGGGGAGCTGTTTTTT.

A remark on this clone: This may be a read error, as it is one base from a much larger clone. The J gene is TRBJ2-1, the V gene TRBV4-2; D is perhaps TRBD1 or TRBD2 (5 bases each). This CDR3 is built from 16 residues. Trimming stripped 1 base from V and 10 bases from J, with 20 bases between. Germline loops: CDR1 LGHNA, CDR2 YNFKEQ. The CDR3: CASSQGARDPAREQFF. The CDR3 region has the DNA TGTGCCAGCAGCCAAGGAGCCCGGGACCCCGCGAGGGAGCAGTTCTTC.

This clone turned up a few times. The rearrangement uses TRBV27 and TRBJ2-7; D might be TRBD1 (6 bases). The CDR3 is 13 amino acids. Per the germline V gene, CDR1 is MNHEY and CDR2 is SMNVEV (reference sequence). The V end lost 3 bases, the J end lost 6 bases, and 12 bases lay between the germline ends. CDR3 in amino acids: CASSLVRGGEQYF. The CDR3 DNA follows: TGTGCCAGCAGTTTGGTCAGAGGGGGCGAGCAGTACTTC.

This clone was found many times. The CDR3: CASSALLGYGEQFF. CDR3 coding DNA: TGTGCCAGCAGTGCCCTACTAGGGTACGGTGAGCAGTTCTTC. The chain has TRBV6-4 and TRBJ2-1, with D perhaps TRBD2 (5 bases). Germline values: CDR1 MRHNA, CDR2 SNTAGT. V was clipped by 4 bases and J by 9 bases, with 16 bases between them. The CDR3 consists of 14 residues.

There are a few counts of this clone. J is TRBJ2-1 and V is TRBV4-1; TRBD2 matches 9 bases. CDR3 size: 17 residues. Germline V lookup: CDR1 MGHRA, CDR2 YSYEKL. The V segment lost 4 bases and the J segment 5 bases; nucleotides outside the gene matches: 12. The CDR3 bases are TGCGCCAGCAGCCGCGGACTTAGCGGGGGTGATAACAATGAGCAGTTCTTC. It specifies CASSRGLSGGDNNEQFF.